Below, 3 T cell receptor beta chains from the same sample are listed, as sequenced in a study of shared clonotypes between healthy human individuals. Here immunoSEQ multiplex PCR was the method, and the copy in TCRdb shows in-frame clones only, minus some. This table has about 700,000 clones, 90% to 95% appearing once. CD8 cells regarded as naive lacked CD45RO, were positively chosen for CCR7, and omitted terminally differentiated effector memory CD45RA+ cells. The sample taken for sequencing was naive CD8+ T cells sorted from blood. The receptors were gathered from a young man in good health.

The chain employs TRBV2 and TRBJ2-5, with D possibly matching TRBD2 (7 bases). Germline CDR1 reads SNHLY; CDR2 reads FYNNEI. V was clipped by 6 bases and J by 4 bases, with 15 bases between them. The CDR3 is 14 residues long. Written as DNA, the CDR3 is TGTGCCAGCAGAGGACTAGGGGGTTTAGAGACCCAGTACTTC. It translates to CASRGLGGLETQYF.

This clone was found once. The V call is TRBV11-2, the J call TRBJ2-1; the D is unclear. The CDR3 covers 14 residues. Germline V gene lookup returns CDR1 SGHAT and CDR2 FQNNGV. Trimming cost V 1 base and J 3 bases, with 7 bases left between them. The chain's CDR3 is CASSLVPYYNEQFF. For the CDR3, the DNA is TGTGCCAGCAGCTTAGTACCGTACTACAATGAGCAGTTCTTC.

This rearrangement joins TRBV7-2 to TRBJ2-7; 8 bases are a match to TRBD1. The CDR3 runs 15 residues. Trimming cost V 5 bases and J 3 bases; bases outside gene matches: 9. Germline values: CDR1 SGHTA, CDR2 FQGNSA. The chain's CDR3 is CASSISGTGYYEQYF. CDR3 in DNA: TGTGCCAGCAGCATCTCCGGGACAGGTTACTACGAGCAGTACTTC.